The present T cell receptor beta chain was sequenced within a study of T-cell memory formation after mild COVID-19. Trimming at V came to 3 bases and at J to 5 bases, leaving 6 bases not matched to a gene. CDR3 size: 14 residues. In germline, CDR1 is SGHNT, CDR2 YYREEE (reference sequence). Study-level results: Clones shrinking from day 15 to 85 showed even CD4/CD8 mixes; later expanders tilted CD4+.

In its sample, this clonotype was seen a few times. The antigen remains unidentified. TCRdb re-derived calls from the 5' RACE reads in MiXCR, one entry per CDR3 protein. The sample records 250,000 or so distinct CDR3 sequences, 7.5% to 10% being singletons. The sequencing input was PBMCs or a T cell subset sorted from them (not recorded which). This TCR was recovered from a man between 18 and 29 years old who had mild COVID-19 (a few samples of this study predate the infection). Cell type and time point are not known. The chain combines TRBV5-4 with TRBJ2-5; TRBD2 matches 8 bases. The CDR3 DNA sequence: TGTGCCAGCAGCTCCGCCGGGGGGGGGGAGACCCAGTACTTC. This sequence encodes CASSSAGGGETQYF.